In its sample, the clone carrying this T cell receptor beta chain was seen once. The antigen remains unidentified. This specimen comes from a study of Ad26.COV2.S vaccination and SARS-CoV-2 variants. Overall study context: Intramuscularly, Ad26.COV2.S was given either once or twice, 56 days apart. Study-level points and caveats: Spike-specific TCR breadth was greater after Ad26.COV2.S than placebo.

The germline V and J ends were trimmed by 6 bases and 8 bases, with 14 bases remaining between them. The CDR3 length is 13 residues. Germline values: CDR1 SGHAT, CDR2 FQNNGV. Generated by immunoSEQ multiplex PCR, the TCRdb table keeps only in-frame clones and is missing some. The data hold hundreds of thousands of clones, with about 83% observed a single time. The treatment was: some 20 received Ad26.COV2.S at low or high dose, single or two shots; 5 received placebo; per-sample allocation not given. The samples date from day 63 after the first vaccine or placebo injection. This adult donor, from Boston, was 18-55 years old.

The input for sequencing was peripheral blood, taken in a trial of Ad26.COV2.S vaccine versus placebo. The rearrangement joins TRBV11-2 to TRBJ2-1; weak D call: TRBD2 (5 bases). The source is a person between 18 and 59 years old who received the Ad26.COV2.S COVID-19 vaccine or a placebo. The CDR3 DNA reads TGTGCCAGCAGGTTGGACGGGATGGATGAGCAGTTCTTC. It encodes CASRLDGMDEQFF.